This entry describes one TCR beta chain. The target antigen is unknown. The sample comes from a study of regulatory T cells in long-lasting Graves disease. Across the study: It was over 5 years of antithyroid drugs, with positive TSH receptor antibodies, that meant persistent Graves' disease. Broader study findings: Persistent Graves' patients showed reduced TCR diversity versus newly diagnosed patients. Persistent disease samples used TRBV28, TRBJ1-2 and TRBJ2-5 preferentially.

Time point meaning: persistent/refractory GD, antithyroid drugs over 5 years with positive TRAb. PBMC-derived RNA was used for the TCR library. Patients came from an endocrinology department in Xi'an, China. Relying on iRepertoire HTBI primers and Arm-PCR of CDR3 regions, the team built TCR beta libraries. TCRdb re-called the multiplex PCR reads through MiXCR, storing one row per CDR3 protein. The table lists hundreds of thousands of distinct CDR3 sequences, less than 25% of them singletons. The CDR3 consists of 18 residues. From germline, CDR1 is LNHDA and CDR2 SQIVND (reference sequence). V lost 5 bases and J 6 bases, leaving 25 bases between the germline ends.

This sequence was found in a female donor with Graves disease. The chain employs TRBV19 and TRBJ2-2; D may match TRBD1 or TRBD2 (5 bases each). This material consisted of peripheral blood mononuclear cells (PBMCs), taken when the disease was refractory, from a patient treated with antithyroid drugs. The CDR3 here is CASSYRGRVRVDAGELFF. Written as DNA, the CDR3 is TGTGCCAGTAGTTACCGGGGACGGGTAAGGGTGGATGCCGGGGAGCTGTTTTTT.